The next 5 T cell receptor beta chains were all read from a single sample in a study of cytomegalovirus exposure and HLA in healthy donors. PCR employed 60 Vbeta and 13 Jbeta primers. Assay used: immunoSEQ multiplex PCR; TCRdb lists only in-frame clones, some missing. In the table there are some 110,000 clones, more than 65% of which are singletons. The source material was PBMCs. Source of these receptors: a man under 40 in good health and CMV-seronegative.

The genes are TRBV6-6 and TRBJ1-1, with D possibly TRBD1 on 6 matching bases. This CDR3 region has 14 residues. Germline CDR1 MNHNY, CDR2 SVGAGI (reference sequence). V gave up 2 bases and J gave up 0 bases, with 7 bases separating them. This CDR3 reads CASSYGGVNTEAFF. In DNA form, the CDR3 reads TGTGCCAGCAGTTACGGGGGCGTGAACACTGAAGCTTTCTTT.

The V gene is TRBV9, the J gene TRBJ2-3; tentative D call: TRBD1 (5 bases). The germline V and J ends were trimmed by 4 bases and 2 bases, with 11 bases remaining between them. Germline CDR1 is SGDLS and CDR2 is YYNGEE. The CDR3 consists of 14 residues. The CDR3 here is CASSPQGLTDTQYF. Here the CDR3 DNA reads TGTGCCAGCAGCCCTCAGGGCCTCACAGATACGCAGTATTTT. Combining the CDR3 with reference TRBV9 and TRBJ2-3 gives the whole variable domain DSGVTQTPKHLITATGQRVTLRCSPRSGDLSVYWYQQSLDQGLQFLIQYYNGEERAKGNILERFSAQQFPDLHSELNLSSLELGDSALYFCASSPQGLTDTQYFGPGTRLTVL.

The chain carries TRBV5-1 and TRBJ2-7; perhaps TRBD1 as D (5 bases). The length of the CDR3 is 14 residues. Germline lookup yields CDR1 SGHRS and CDR2 YFSETQ. Trimming pared 4 bases from V and 0 bases from J, leaving 11 bases between. CDR3 DNA: TGCGCCAGCAGCCTGGACACCCGCTCCTACGAGCAGTACTTC. Amino acid sequence: CASSLDTRSYEQYF.

This clone was seen a few times. In DNA, the CDR3 is TGTGCCAGCGCGGCGGGTAGCTCCTACAATGAGCAGTTCTTC. Protein: CASAAGSSYNEQFF. The chain joins TRBV9 to TRBJ2-1; maybe TRBD2 (5 bases). CDR1 and CDR2 (germline): SGDLS, YYNGEE. CDR3 size: 14 residues. V shed 7 bases and J shed 0 bases, with 11 bases lying between them.

V is TRBV2 and J is TRBJ1-2; D uncertain. Trimming stripped 7 bases from V and 1 base from J, with 13 bases between. The CDR3 sequence is 14 residues long. Germline CDR1 and CDR2: SNHLY and FYNNEI. The CDR3 DNA reads as TGTGCCAGCATCGATAACGGGGTTAACTATGGCTACACCTTC. This encodes CASIDNGVNYGYTF.